A single sample is the source of the 5 T cell receptor beta chains below, sequenced in a study of control samples from healthy donors and cancer patients. Produced via immunoSEQ multiplex PCR; TCRdb's table is partial and in-frame only. Here the sample spans fewer than 200,000 clones, 80% to 90% being singletons. Material for sequencing was blood. These receptors all come from a man aged 30 to 45 in good health.

This rearrangement joins TRBV18 to TRBJ1-1, with TRBD1 as a possible D gene (6 bases). V lost 5 bases and J 4 bases, leaving 14 bases between the germline ends. CDR1 KGHSH and CDR2 LQKENI come from the germline V gene. CDR3 length: 14 residues. The CDR3 loop reads CASSNRDEGTEAFF. The CDR3 region has the DNA TGTGCCAGCTCAAACAGGGACGAGGGCACTGAAGCTTTCTTT.

The chain carries TRBV9 and TRBJ2-1; D is possibly TRBD2 (7 bases). V shed 0 bases and J shed 4 bases, with 11 bases lying between them. The V gene's germline CDR1 is SGDLS and CDR2 YYNGEE. This CDR3 comprises 15 residues. The CDR3 spells CASSVEGGLYNEQFF. CDR3 DNA: TGTGCCAGCAGCGTAGAGGGGGGGCTTTACAATGAGCAGTTCTTC.

V usage is TRBV7-2 and J usage is TRBJ1-2; D uncertain. The CDR3 runs 16 residues. Trimming took 1 base from V and 4 from J, leaving 16 bases between them. CDR1 SGHTA and CDR2 FQGNSA come from the germline V gene. Written as DNA, the CDR3 is TGTGCCAGCAGCTTAGTCGGGAGCAAGTCGAGCTATGGCTACACCTTC. Protein: CASSLVGSKSSYGYTF.

The J gene is TRBJ1-6, the V gene TRBV25-1; weak D call: TRBD1 (5 bases). The CDR3 runs to 13 residues. Trimming pared 2 bases from V and 10 bases from J, leaving 9 bases between. CDR1 is MGHDK, CDR2 SYGVNS, per germline. The CDR3 sequence is CASSEGTGSPLHF. The CDR3 nucleotides read TGTGCCAGCAGTGAAGGGACGGGGTCACCCCTCCACTTT.

The chain has TRBV3-1 (or the pseudogene TRBV3-2) and TRBJ1-1, with unresolved D. CDR1 LGHDT and CDR2 YNNKEL come from the germline V gene (reference sequence). This CDR3 region has 13 residues. Trimming removed 2 bases at V and 0 bases at J, with 4 bases between. CDR3: CASSQTMNTEAFF. The CDR3 coding sequence is TGTGCCAGCAGCCAAACAATGAACACTGAAGCTTTCTTT.